This is a list of T cell receptor beta chains from one sample in a study of blood T cell repertoires in COVID-19. TCRdb's table, derived via immunoSEQ multiplex PCR, lists solely in-frame clones and lacks some. The top ten hold about 1% of the sample, which has roughly 160,000 clones, about 88% seen once. The sample consisted of peripheral blood. The receptors were sampled from a man aged 40-55 years with acute or convalescent COVID-19. CDR3s include the opening cysteine and the closing phenylalanine or tryptophan. D genes are given only for firm matches. Size is omitted from some rows. Given values are once, few, many or a class for expanded clones.

J gene | clone size | D gene | V gene | CDR3 DNA | CDR3 protein
TRBJ2-3 | - | - | TRBV19 | TGTGGAAAACAGGGGACTGAAGGGGATACGCAGTATTTT | CGKQGTEGDTQYF
TRBJ2-7 | few | TRBD1 | TRBV12-3/TRBV12-4 | TGTGCCAGCAGTTGGACAGGGGGGTACGAGCAGTACTTC | CASSWTGGYEQYF
TRBJ2-7 | - | - | TRBV27 | TGTGCCAGCAGTCTGGACAGAACAATCAGGAACGAGCAGTACTTC | CASSLDRTIRNEQYF
TRBJ2-1 | - | TRBD1 | TRBV27 | TGTGCCAGCAGTTTAGGGAGGGGGACAGGGGCCAATGAGCAGTTCTTC | CASSLGRGTGANEQFF
TRBJ1-1 | - | - | TRBV2 | TGTGCCAGCAGTGAGCTTCACAGGTTTAACACTGAAGCTTTCTTT | CASSELHRFNTEAFF
TRBJ2-2 | - | TRBD1 | TRBV28 | TGTGCCACCTTTATAGGGACAGGGTACACCGGGGAGCTGTTTTTT | CATFIGTGYTGELFF
TRBJ2-1 | - | - | TRBV5-4 | TGTGCCAGCAGCTTGGTTGGAGCGAGCTCCTACAATGAGCAGTTCTTC | CASSLVGASSYNEQFF
TRBJ1-4 | once | - | TRBV15 | TGTGCCACCAGCAGAGAAGGAGATAGGGAAAAACTGTTTTTT | CATSREGDREKLFF
TRBJ1-2 | - | TRBD1 | TRBV19 | TGTGCCAGCTCGACAGGGTCGGCTGGCTACACCTTC | CASSTGSAGYTF
TRBJ2-1 | - | TRBD1 | TRBV7-2 | TGTGCCAGCAGCCCTCGGACAGGAGGCTACAATGAGCAGTTCTTC | CASSPRTGGYNEQFF
TRBJ1-4 | - | - | TRBV5-1 | TGCGCCAGCAGCTTAGGCGCGGGATCAACTAATGAAAAACTGTTTTTT | CASSLGAGSTNEKLFF
TRBJ2-5 | - | TRBD1 | TRBV7-2 | TGTGCCAGCCATGGGACAGGGGTTGTAGAGACCCAGTACTTC | CASHGTGVVETQYF
TRBJ2-1 | - | TRBD2 | TRBV3-1/TRBV3-2 | TGTGCCAGCAGCCAAGATTTGACGGGGGGAATCAATGAGCAGTTCTTC | CASSQDLTGGINEQFF
TRBJ2-1 | - | - | TRBV7-9 | TGTGCCAGCAGCTTAGTGGGGCTGGAGCAGTTCTTC | CASSLVGLEQFF
TRBJ1-2 | - | - | TRBV5-6 | TGTGCCAGCAGCTTGTTTAGGGGAGGCTACACCTTC | CASSLFRGGYTF
TRBJ1-3 | - | TRBD1 | TRBV7-2 | TGTGCCAGCAGCTTTCAAGGCAGGGGGGTCTCTGGAAACACCATATATTTT | CASSFQGRGVSGNTIYF
TRBJ2-5 | - | - | TRBV24-1 | TGTGCCACCAGTGATTCCCGGACAGTCCTACAAGAGACCCAGTACTTC | CATSDSRTVLQETQYF
TRBJ1-2 | few | - | TRBV5-1 | TGCGCCAGCAGCTCACAGGCCAATAACTATGGCTACACCTTC | CASSSQANNYGYTF
TRBJ1-5 | - | TRBD1 | TRBV11-2 | TGTGCCAGCACCGCCGACAGGGGGGGTCAGCCCCAGCATTTT | CASTADRGGQPQHF
TRBJ1-1 | - | - | TRBV7-9 | TGTGCCAGCAGCATCGACAGATACACTGAAGCTTTCTTT | CASSIDRYTEAFF
TRBJ2-1 | - | TRBD1 | TRBV5-1 | TGCGCCAGCAGCGTGACAGGGGGCAATGAGCAGTTCTTC | CASSVTGGNEQFF
TRBJ1-6 | - | TRBD1 | TRBV11-3 | TGTGCCAGCAGCTTGAGCTCCAGGGGGAGTAGGAATTCACCCCTCCACTTT | CASSLSSRGSRNSPLHF
TRBJ2-1 | - | TRBD2 | TRBV18 | TGTGCCAGCTCACCACCCACTGGGGGGGGCTCCTACAATGAGCAGTTCTTC | CASSPPTGGGSYNEQFF
TRBJ2-5 | - | TRBD2 | TRBV7-3 | TGTGCCAGCAGGCCCGGGACTAGCGTACAAGAGACCCAGTACTTC | CASRPGTSVQETQYF
TRBJ2-5 | - | - | TRBV5-8 | TGTGCCAGCAGCCCTCTGACAGGCCTTGGAGAGACCCAGTACTTC | CASSPLTGLGETQYF
TRBJ2-1 | - | - | TRBV11-1 | TGTGCCAGCAGCTTAAGGGGGTACAATGAGCAGTTCTTC | CASSLRGYNEQFF
TRBJ1-1 | few | - | TRBV9 | TGTGCCAGCAGCCCCGGGGGGGACACTGAAGCTTTCTTT | CASSPGGDTEAFF
TRBJ2-1 | - | TRBD2 | TRBV4-2 | TGTGCCAGCGGTTCTCTAGCGGGGGGGCTCAATGAGCAGTTCTTC | CASGSLAGGLNEQFF
TRBJ2-2 | - | TRBD2 | TRBV5-1 | TGCGCCAGCGCGCAGCGGGAAGTTCCCGGGGAGCTGTTTTTT | CASAQREVPGELFF
TRBJ2-5 | - | TRBD2 | TRBV29-1 | TGCAGCGTTGAGGGGGGGAAGGAGACCCAGTACTTC | CSVEGGKETQYF
TRBJ2-7 | - | - | TRBV25-1 | TGTGCCAGCAGTGATAGCAACTACGAGCAGTACTTC | CASSDSNYEQYF
TRBJ2-5 | once | TRBD1 | TRBV10-3 | TGTGCCATCATGGAAGGGACAGGGGGCATGGAAACCCAGTACTTC | CAIMEGTGGMETQYF
TRBJ1-6 | - | - | TRBV28 | TGTGCCAGCAGGTCCGATTCACCCCTCCACTTT | CASRSDSPLHF
TRBJ2-1 | - | - | TRBV6-5 | TGTGCCAGCCGCGGAGGGGAGCAGTTCTTC | CASRGGEQFF
TRBJ2-1 | - | TRBD2 | TRBV2 | TGTGCCACGACTAGCGGGGGGGCCTGGGAGCAGTTCTTC | CATTSGGAWEQFF
TRBJ1-1 | once | - | TRBV5-8 | TGTGCCAGCAGCTTGGCCCTGTGGCCGAACACTGAAGCTTTCTTT | CASSLALWPNTEAFF
TRBJ1-1 | - | - | TRBV12-5 | TGTGCTAGTGGTTCGCAGGGGAGCACTGAAGCTTTCTTT | CASGSQGSTEAFF
TRBJ1-1 | - | - | TRBV3-1/TRBV3-2 | TGTGCCAGCAGCCAAGTTAATACTGAAGCTTTCTTT | CASSQVNTEAFF
TRBJ1-5 | once | - | TRBV5-1 | TGCGCCAGCAGCGGAGGGGGGGTTAATCAGCCCCAGCATTTT | CASSGGGVNQPQHF
TRBJ2-2 | - | TRBD2 | TRBV5-6 | TGTGCCAGCAGTCAAAGGACTAGCGGGATCGCTAGTCCCGGGGAGCTGTTTTTT | CASSQRTSGIASPGELFF
TRBJ1-3 | - | TRBD1 | TRBV7-9 | TGTGCCAGCAGCCCGGGACAGACCGGCTCTGGAAACACCATATATTTT | CASSPGQTGSGNTIYF
TRBJ1-1 | - | - | TRBV6-6 | TGTGCCAGCAGTTACTCAGGGGTTGAAACTGAAGCTTTCTTT | CASSYSGVETEAFF
TRBJ2-7 | - | - | TRBV7-9 | TGTGCCAGCAGCTTAGGTGCTAGCGAGCAGTACTTC | CASSLGASEQYF
TRBJ1-1 | - | - | TRBV11-3 | TGTGCCAGCAGCTTAGATAGAGGGAAAACTGAAGCTTTCTTT | CASSLDRGKTEAFF